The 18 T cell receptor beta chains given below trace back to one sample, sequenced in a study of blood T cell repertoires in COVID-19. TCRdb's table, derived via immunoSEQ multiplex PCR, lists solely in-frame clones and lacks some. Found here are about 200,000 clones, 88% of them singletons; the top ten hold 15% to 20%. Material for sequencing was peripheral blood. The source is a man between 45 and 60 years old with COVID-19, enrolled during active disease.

Written as DNA, the CDR3 is TGTGCCAGCAGTCCCGGGACAGACTTCTATGGCTACACCTTC. Its translation: CASSPGTDFYGYTF. The rearrangement uses TRBV28 and TRBJ1-2; TRBD1 matches 7 bases. The germline V gene encodes CDR1 MDHEN and CDR2 SYDVKM. The ends lost 5 bases at V and 4 bases at J; junction bases unmatched: 7. The CDR3 is 14 residues long.

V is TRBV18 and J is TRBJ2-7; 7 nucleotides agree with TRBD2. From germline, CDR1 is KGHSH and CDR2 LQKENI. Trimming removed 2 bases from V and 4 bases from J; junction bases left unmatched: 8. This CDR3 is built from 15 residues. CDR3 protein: CASSPRRQGGYEQYF. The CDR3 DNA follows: TGTGCCAGCTCACCAAGGCGGCAGGGAGGGTACGAGCAGTACTTC.

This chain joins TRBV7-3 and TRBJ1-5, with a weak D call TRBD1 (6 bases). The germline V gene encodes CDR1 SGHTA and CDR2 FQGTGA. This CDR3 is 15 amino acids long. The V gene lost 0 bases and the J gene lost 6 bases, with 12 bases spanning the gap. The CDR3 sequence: CASSLTGARGQPQHF. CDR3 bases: TGTGCCAGCAGCTTAACGGGGGCCAGGGGTCAGCCCCAGCATTTT.

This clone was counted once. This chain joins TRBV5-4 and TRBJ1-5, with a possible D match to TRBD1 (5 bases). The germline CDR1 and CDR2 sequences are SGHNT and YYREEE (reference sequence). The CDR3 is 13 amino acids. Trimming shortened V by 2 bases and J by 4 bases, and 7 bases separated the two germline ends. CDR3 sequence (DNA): TGTGCCAGCAGCTTAGGACAAAATCAGCCCCAGCATTTT. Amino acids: CASSLGQNQPQHF.

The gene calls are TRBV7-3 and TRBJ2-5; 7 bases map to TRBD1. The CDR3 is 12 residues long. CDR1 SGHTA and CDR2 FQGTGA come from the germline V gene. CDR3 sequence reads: CVDRTGAETQYF. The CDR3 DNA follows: TGTGTGGACAGGACAGGTGCGGAGACCCAGTACTTC.

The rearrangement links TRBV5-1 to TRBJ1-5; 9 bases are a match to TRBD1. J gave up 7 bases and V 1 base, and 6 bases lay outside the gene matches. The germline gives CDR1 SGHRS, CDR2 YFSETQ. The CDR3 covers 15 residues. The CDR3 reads CASSLTGTGIQPQHF. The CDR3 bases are TGCGCCAGCAGCTTGACAGGGACAGGGATCCAGCCCCAGCATTTT.

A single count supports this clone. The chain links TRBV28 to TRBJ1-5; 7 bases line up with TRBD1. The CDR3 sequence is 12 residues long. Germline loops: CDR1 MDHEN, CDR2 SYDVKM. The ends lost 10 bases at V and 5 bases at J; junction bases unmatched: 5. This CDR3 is CAIEGQDQPQHF. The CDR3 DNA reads TGTGCCATCGAAGGACAGGATCAGCCCCAGCATTTT.

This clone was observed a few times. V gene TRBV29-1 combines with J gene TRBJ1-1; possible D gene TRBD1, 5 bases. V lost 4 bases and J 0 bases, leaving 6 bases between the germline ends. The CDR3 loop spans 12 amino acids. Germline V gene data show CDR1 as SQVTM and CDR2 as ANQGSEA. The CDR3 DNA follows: TGCAGCGTTGGACAGATGAACACTGAAGCTTTCTTT. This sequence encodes CSVGQMNTEAFF.

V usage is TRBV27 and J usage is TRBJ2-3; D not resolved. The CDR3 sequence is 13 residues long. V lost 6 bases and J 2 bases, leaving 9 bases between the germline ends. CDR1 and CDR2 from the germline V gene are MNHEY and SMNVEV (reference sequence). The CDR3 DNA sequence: TGTGCCAGCAGGTCAAAGCCCACAGATACGCAGTATTTT. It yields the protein CASRSKPTDTQYF.

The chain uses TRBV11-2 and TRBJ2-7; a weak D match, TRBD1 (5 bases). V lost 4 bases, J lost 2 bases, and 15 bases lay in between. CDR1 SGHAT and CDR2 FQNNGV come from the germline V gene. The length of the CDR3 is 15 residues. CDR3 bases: TGTGCCAGCAGCTGGTACAGGCAAAGCCCCTACGAGCAGTACTTC. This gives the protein CASSWYRQSPYEQYF.

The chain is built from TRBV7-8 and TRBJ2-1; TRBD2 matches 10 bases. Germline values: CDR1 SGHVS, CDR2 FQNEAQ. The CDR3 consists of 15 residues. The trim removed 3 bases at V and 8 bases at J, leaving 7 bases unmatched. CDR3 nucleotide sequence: TGTGCCAGCAGCTTCAGCGGGAGGGCCTGGGATGAGCAGTTCTTC. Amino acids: CASSFSGRAWDEQFF.

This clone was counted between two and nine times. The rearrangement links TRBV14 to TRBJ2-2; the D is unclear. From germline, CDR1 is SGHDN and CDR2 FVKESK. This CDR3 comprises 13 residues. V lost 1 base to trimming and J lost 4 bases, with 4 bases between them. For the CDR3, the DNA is TGTGCCAGCAGCCAAGTGGCCACCGGGGAGCTGTTTTTT. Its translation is CASSQVATGELFF. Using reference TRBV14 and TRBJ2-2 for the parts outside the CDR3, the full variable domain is EAGVTQFPSHSVIEKGQTVTLRCDPISGHDNLYWYRRVMGKEIKFLLHFVKESKQDESGMPNNRFLAERTGGTYSTLKVQPAELEDSGVYFCASSQVATGELFFGEGSRLTVL.

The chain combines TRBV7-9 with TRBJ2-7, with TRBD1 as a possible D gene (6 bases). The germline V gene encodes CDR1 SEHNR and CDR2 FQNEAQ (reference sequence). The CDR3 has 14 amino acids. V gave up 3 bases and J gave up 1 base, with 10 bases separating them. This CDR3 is CASSLGAGSYEQYF. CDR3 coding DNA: TGTGCCAGCAGCTTGGGGGCTGGGTCCTACGAGCAGTACTTC.

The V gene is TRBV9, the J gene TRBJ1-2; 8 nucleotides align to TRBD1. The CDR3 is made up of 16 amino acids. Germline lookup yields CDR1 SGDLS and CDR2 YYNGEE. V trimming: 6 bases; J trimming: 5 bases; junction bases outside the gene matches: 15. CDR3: CASTLSSGTGAYGYTF. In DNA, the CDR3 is TGTGCCAGCACCTTATCTTCCGGGACAGGAGCATATGGCTACACCTTC.

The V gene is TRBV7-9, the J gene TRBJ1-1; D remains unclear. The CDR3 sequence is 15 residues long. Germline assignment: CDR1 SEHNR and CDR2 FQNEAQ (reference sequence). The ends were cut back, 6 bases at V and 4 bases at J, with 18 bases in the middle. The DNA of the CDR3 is TGTGCCAGCAGTTCTTCCGGGGTCGGCAGCACTGAAGCTTTCTTT. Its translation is CASSSSGVGSTEAFF.

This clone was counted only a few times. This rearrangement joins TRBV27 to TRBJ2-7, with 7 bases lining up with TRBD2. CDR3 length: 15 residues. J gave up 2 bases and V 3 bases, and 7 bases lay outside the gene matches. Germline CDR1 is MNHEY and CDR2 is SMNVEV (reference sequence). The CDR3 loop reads CASSFFSGGAYEQYF. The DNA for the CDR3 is TGTGCCAGCAGTTTTTTTTCGGGAGGTGCCTACGAGCAGTACTTC.

CDR3 loop: CASSRTSGMNTGELFF. The CDR3 region has the DNA TGCGCCAGCAGTAGGACTAGCGGGATGAACACCGGGGAGCTGTTTTTT. The chain couples TRBV10-1 to TRBJ2-2, with 12 bases that match TRBD2. The CDR3 totals 16 residues. Germline-derived CDR1 and CDR2 are WNHNN and SYGVQD (reference sequence). With V trimmed by 5 bases and J by 1 base, 2 bases remained unmatched.

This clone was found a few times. For the CDR3, the DNA is TGTGCCAGCAGCCCAGGACTAGCGGAGACCTACGAGCAGTACTTC. Amino acid sequence: CASSPGLAETYEQYF. V usage is TRBV3-1 (or the pseudogene TRBV3-2) and J usage is TRBJ2-7; 10 bases align to TRBD2. V shed 4 bases, J shed 2 bases, and the junction held 5 bases outside the gene matches. This CDR3 comprises 15 residues. In germline, CDR1 is LGHDT, CDR2 YNNKEL (reference sequence).